A selection of T cell receptor beta chains follows, all from one sample in a study of blood T cells in healthy people across ages. TCRdb analysed the 5' RACE reads with MiXCR anew, one entry per CDR3 protein. Of around 800,000 distinct CDR3 sequences listed, around half are singletons. Sequencing used blood. The receptors were gathered from a man older than 75 in good health. The CDR3 runs from the conserved cysteine through the conserved F or W. The D gene is left open where the match is weak. Size tells how often a clone was seen (once, few, many) or the class of an expanded clone, and some rows leave it out.

CDR3nt,CDR3aa,abundance,d_gene,j_gene,v_gene
TGCGCCAGCAGCCTGGACACCCCTAGGGAGCAGTACTTC,CASSLDTPREQYF,.,.,TRBJ2-5,TRBV5-1
TGTGCCAGCAGTACAGGGGGGCTTTACAATGAGCAGTTCTTC,CASSTGGLYNEQFF,.,TRBD1,TRBJ2-1,TRBV12-3/TRBV12-4
TGTGCCATCAGTGAGTCAACAGGGCACCGCTCCTACGAGCAGTTCTTC,CAISESTGHRSYEQFF,.,.,TRBJ2-1,TRBV10-3
TGCGCCAGCAGCTTGGGGACAGGGAACCAAGCCACGACCCAGTACTTC,CASSLGTGNQATTQYF,once,TRBD1,TRBJ2-5,TRBV5-1
TGTGCCACCAGTGATTCGGAATATAACTTTGGCCAACCCGGTGAGCAGTTCTTC,CATSDSEYNFGQPGEQFF,few,.,TRBJ2-1,TRBV24-1
TGTGCCAGCAGCGTGGGCAGGACATCCAATGAGCAGTTCTTC,CASSVGRTSNEQFF,.,.,TRBJ2-1,TRBV7-2
TGTGCCAGCAGCTTATCCGGACTAGCGGGGGACACAGATACGCAGTATTTT,CASSLSGLAGDTDTQYF,few,TRBD2,TRBJ2-3,TRBV11-1
TGCAGTGCTACAAGACTAGACATATTAAATGAGCAGTTCTTC,CSATRLDILNEQFF,.,.,TRBJ2-1,TRBV20-1
TGCAGTGCTAGGGCGGGAGGGCCGGTCTCCTACGAGCAGTACTTC,CSARAGGPVSYEQYF,.,TRBD2,TRBJ2-7,TRBV20-1
TGCGCCAGCAGCCAAGAAAGGGATTTCTATGGCCACACCTTC,CASSQERDFYGHTF,.,.,TRBJ1-2,TRBV4-1
TGCAGTGCGACCCTTGGGGGGGGGAATACGCAGTATTTT,CSATLGGGNTQYF,.,TRBD2,TRBJ2-3,TRBV20-1
TGTGCCAGCACTTCAGTGGGGACTGACACAGATACGCAGTATTTT,CASTSVGTDTDTQYF,few,.,TRBJ2-3,TRBV12-3/TRBV12-4
TGCAGCGGGTTAGGACCTGGGGCGCAGTACTTC,CSGLGPGAQYF,few,.,TRBJ2-4,TRBV29-1
TGCAGTGCTACCATGGCGGGAGAGGATACGCAGTATTTT,CSATMAGEDTQYF,.,TRBD2,TRBJ2-3,TRBV20-1
TGTGCCAGCAGTGGCGTAGCGGGAGGATACAATGAGCAGTTCTTC,CASSGVAGGYNEQFF,few,TRBD2,TRBJ2-1,TRBV6-2/TRBV6-3
TGTGCCAGCAGCTTGGTTTCGGGGATTGAGACCCAGTACTTC,CASSLVSGIETQYF,.,.,TRBJ2-5,TRBV5-6